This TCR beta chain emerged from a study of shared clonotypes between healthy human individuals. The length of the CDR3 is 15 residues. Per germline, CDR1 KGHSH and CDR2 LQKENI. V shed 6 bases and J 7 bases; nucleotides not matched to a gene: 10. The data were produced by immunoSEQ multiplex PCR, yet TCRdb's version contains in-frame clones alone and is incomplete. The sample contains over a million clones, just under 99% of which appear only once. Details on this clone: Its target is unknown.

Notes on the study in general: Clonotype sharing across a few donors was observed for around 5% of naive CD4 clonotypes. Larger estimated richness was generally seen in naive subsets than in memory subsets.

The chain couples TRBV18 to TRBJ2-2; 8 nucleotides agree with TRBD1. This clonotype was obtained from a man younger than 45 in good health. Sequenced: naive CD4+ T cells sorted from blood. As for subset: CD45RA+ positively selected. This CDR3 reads CASSPDRAEIGELFF. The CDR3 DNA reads TGTGCCAGCTCCCCGGACAGGGCAGAGATCGGGGAGCTGTTTTTT.